This T cell receptor beta chain was observed in a study of T cells in localized non-small cell lung cancer. General study points: Of the top 100 tumor clones, median 57 were in adjacent lung, some 29 among its top 100. Compared with tumor, uninvolved adjacent lung displayed greater T cell clonality, ranking highest overall.

A word on this clone: Its matching antigen is unknown.

Data came from immunoSEQ multiplex PCR; TCRdb stores just in-frame clones and leaves some out. The sample shows just under 80,000 clones, 80% of them seen only once. Germline V gene sequence: CDR1 MGHDK, CDR2 SYGVNS. The CDR3 is 14 amino acids. Trimming took off 2 bases at V and 0 bases at J, with 6 bases between the two ends. The sample was peripheral blood, taken before any cancer treatment. The clonotype originates from a female donor of 60 years or more with stage I lung adenocarcinoma. The genes are TRBV25-1 and TRBJ2-3; D may be TRBD1 (5 bases). The CDR3 spells CASSERGSTDTQYF. The DNA for the CDR3 is TGTGCCAGCAGTGAAAGGGGTAGCACAGATACGCAGTATTTT. The full variable domain, rest sourced from reference TRBV25-1 and TRBJ2-3, is EADIYQTPRYLVIGTGKKITLECSQTMGHDKMYWYQQDPGMELHLIHYSYGVNSTEKGDLSSESTVSRIRTEHFPLTLESARPSHTSQYLCASSERGSTDTQYFGPGTRLTVL.